The 10 T cell receptor beta chains reported below all come from one sample, sequenced in a study of T-cell memory formation after mild COVID-19. Via MiXCR, TCRdb re-called the 5' RACE reads, giving one row per CDR3 protein. This table holds approximately 150,000 distinct CDR3 sequences, about 5.7% found once. Source material: PBMCs or a T cell subset sorted from them (not recorded which). The receptors here all came from an adult woman who had mild COVID-19 (a few samples of this study predate the infection). Cell type and time point are not known.

The chain employs TRBV12-3 or TRBV12-4 and TRBJ2-7; D call uncertain. V shed 3 bases and J shed 5 bases, with 8 bases lying between them. This CDR3 is built from 12 residues. Here the CDR3 reads CASSFLSNEQYF. CDR3 DNA: TGTGCCAGCAGTTTTCTGAGCAACGAGCAGTACTTC.

There are a few counts of this clonotype. The V call is TRBV12-3 or TRBV12-4, the J call TRBJ2-3; the match to TRBD2 covers 10 bases. Losses at the gene ends were 5 bases for V and 2 bases for J; bases not matched to a gene: 10. The CDR3 sequence is 17 residues long. The CDR3 is CASSPPSGGGTTDTQYF. The CDR3 coding sequence is TGTGCCAGCAGTCCGCCCAGCGGGGGGGGGACCACAGATACGCAGTATTTT.

This chain links TRBV12-3 or TRBV12-4 with TRBJ2-1; TRBD1 or TRBD2 may be the D gene (6 bases each). CDR3 length: 18 amino acids. The V end lost 1 base, the J end lost 2 bases, and 18 bases lay between the germline ends. CDR3 in amino acids: CASSLVGGEWGAYNEQFF. The CDR3 DNA follows: TGTGCCAGCAGTTTAGTAGGGGGTGAGTGGGGGGCCTACAATGAGCAGTTCTTC.

The chain carries TRBV30 and TRBJ2-5; 9 bases align to TRBD2. Germline V gene lookup returns CDR1 GTSNPN and CDR2 SVGIG (reference sequence). Trimming took 6 bases from V and 1 from J; bases not matched to a gene: 9. The CDR3 totals 15 residues. As DNA, the CDR3 is TGTGCCTGCGTCATAGCGGGAGTCCCCCAAGAGACCCAGTACTTC. This translates into CACVIAGVPQETQYF. Supplemented by reference TRBV30 and TRBJ2-5, the full variable domain reads SQTIHQWPATLVQPVGSPLSLECTVEGTSNPNLYWYRQAAGRGLQLLFYSVGIGQISSEVPQNLSASRPQDRQFILSSKKLLLSDSGFYLCACVIAGVPQETQYFGPGTRLLVL.

Only a few counts were recorded for this clonotype. The CDR3: CSVSYDYSNQPQHF. Written as DNA, the CDR3 is TGCAGCGTTTCCTACGATTATAGCAATCAGCCCCAGCATTTT. J is TRBJ1-5 and V is TRBV29-1; D uncertain. V was pared by 5 bases and J by 0 bases, with 11 bases between. Germline assignment: CDR1 SQVTM and CDR2 ANQGSEA. The CDR3 loop spans 14 amino acids.

The chain combines TRBV11-2 with TRBJ2-1; 13 bases are shared with TRBD2. Per the germline V gene, CDR1 is SGHAT and CDR2 is FQNNGV. V lost 4 bases and J lost 12; bases outside the gene matches: 6. CDR3 length: 14 amino acids. CDR3 loop: CASSWTSGSPTQFF. The CDR3 DNA is TGTGCCAGCAGCTGGACTAGCGGGAGCCCTACGCAGTTCTTC.

This clonotype was detected ten times or more. The V call is TRBV15, the J call TRBJ2-5; no reliable D call. CDR1 and CDR2 (germline): LNHNV, YYDKDF (reference sequence). The ends were cut back, 2 bases at V and 4 bases at J, with 11 bases in the middle. The CDR3 runs to 14 residues. The CDR3 reads CATSRSLTTETQYF. CDR3 sequence (DNA): TGTGCCACCAGCAGAAGTTTGACGACAGAGACCCAGTACTTC. The full variable domain, completed using reference TRBV15 and TRBJ2-5, is DAMVIQNPRYQVTQFGKPVTLSCSQTLNHNVMYWYQQKSSQAPKLLFHYYDKDFNNEADTPDNFQSRRPNTSFCFLDIRSPGLGDTAMYLCATSRSLTTETQYFGPGTRLLVL.

There are many counts of this clonotype. V is TRBV5-1 and J is TRBJ2-1, with 9 bases identical to TRBD1. From germline, CDR1 is SGHRS and CDR2 YFSETQ. After removal of 3 bases from V and 8 bases from J, the junction contained 12 bases not matched to a gene. The CDR3 has 16 amino acids. CDR3 DNA: TGCGCCAGCAGCTCACCAGGGACAGGGCCTTTGGATGAGCAGTTCTTC. Translation gives CASSSPGTGPLDEQFF.

This clonotype was counted many times. The chain employs TRBV9 and TRBJ2-1; possibly TRBD2 for D (6 bases). Germline V gene data show CDR1 as SGDLS and CDR2 as YYNGEE. CDR3 length: 13 residues. V dropped 4 bases and J dropped 10 bases, with 15 bases sitting between them. CDR3 sequence reads: CASSPSDRGEQFF. The CDR3 DNA follows: TGTGCCAGCAGCCCTAGCGATAGGGGCGAGCAGTTCTTC. Full variable domain (rest looked up from reference TRBV9 and TRBJ2-1): DSGVTQTPKHLITATGQRVTLRCSPRSGDLSVYWYQQSLDQGLQFLIQYYNGEERAKGNILERFSAQQFPDLHSELNLSSLELGDSALYFCASSPSDRGEQFFGPGTRLTVL.

This chain joins TRBV3-1 and TRBJ1-1; possibly TRBD1 for D (5 bases). Germline V gene data show CDR1 as LGHDT and CDR2 as YNNKEL (reference sequence). This CDR3 region has 13 residues. Trimming took off 1 base at V and 10 bases at J, with 13 bases between the two ends. The CDR3 DNA sequence: TGTGCCAGCAGCCAAGTAGTTGGACACTCAGCTTTCTTT. Translation: CASSQVVGHSAFF.